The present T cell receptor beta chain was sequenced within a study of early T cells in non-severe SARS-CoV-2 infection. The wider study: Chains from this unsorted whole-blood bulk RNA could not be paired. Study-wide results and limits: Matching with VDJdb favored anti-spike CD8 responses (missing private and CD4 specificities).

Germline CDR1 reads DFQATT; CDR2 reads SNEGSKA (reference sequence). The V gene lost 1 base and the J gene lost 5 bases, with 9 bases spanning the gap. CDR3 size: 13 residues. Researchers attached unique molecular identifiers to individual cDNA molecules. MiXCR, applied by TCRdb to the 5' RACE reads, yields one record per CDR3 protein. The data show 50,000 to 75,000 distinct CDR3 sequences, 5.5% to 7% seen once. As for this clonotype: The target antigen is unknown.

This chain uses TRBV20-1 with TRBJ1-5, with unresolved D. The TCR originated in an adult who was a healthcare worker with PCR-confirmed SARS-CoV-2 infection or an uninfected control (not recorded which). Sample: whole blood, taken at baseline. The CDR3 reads CSARVPGYQPQHF. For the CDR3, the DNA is TGCAGTGCTAGAGTACCGGGGTATCAGCCCCAGCATTTT.